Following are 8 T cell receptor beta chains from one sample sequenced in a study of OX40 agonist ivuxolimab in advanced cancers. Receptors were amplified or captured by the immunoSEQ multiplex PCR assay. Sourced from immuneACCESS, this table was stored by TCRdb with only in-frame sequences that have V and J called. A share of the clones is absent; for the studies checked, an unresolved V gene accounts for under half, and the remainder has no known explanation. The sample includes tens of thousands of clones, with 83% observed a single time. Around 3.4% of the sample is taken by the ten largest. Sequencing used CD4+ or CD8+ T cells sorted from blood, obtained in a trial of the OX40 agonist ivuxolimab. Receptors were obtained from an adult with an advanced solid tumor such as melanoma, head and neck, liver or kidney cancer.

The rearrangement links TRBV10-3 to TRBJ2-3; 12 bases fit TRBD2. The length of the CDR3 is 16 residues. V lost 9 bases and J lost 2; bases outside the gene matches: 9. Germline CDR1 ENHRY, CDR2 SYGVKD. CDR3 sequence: CAMSSRTSGDTDTQYF. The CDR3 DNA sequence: TGTGCCATGAGCTCAAGGACTAGCGGGGACACAGATACGCAGTATTTT.

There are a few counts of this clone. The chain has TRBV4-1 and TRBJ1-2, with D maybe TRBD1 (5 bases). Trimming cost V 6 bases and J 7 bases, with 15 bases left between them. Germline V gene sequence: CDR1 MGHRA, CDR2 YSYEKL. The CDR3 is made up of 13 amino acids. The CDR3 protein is CASRGGAAPGYTF. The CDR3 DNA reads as TGCGCCAGCAGGGGTGGGGCAGCGCCTGGCTACACCTTC.

The CDR3 here is CASSRGEDTEAFF. CDR3 DNA sequence: TGCGCCAGCAGCCGAGGAGAGGACACTGAAGCTTTCTTT. The rearrangement links TRBV5-1 to TRBJ1-1, with D uncertain. V was cut by 4 bases and J by 3 bases, with 10 bases left in between. This CDR3 contains 13 residues. Germline CDR1 reads SGHRS; CDR2 reads YFSETQ.

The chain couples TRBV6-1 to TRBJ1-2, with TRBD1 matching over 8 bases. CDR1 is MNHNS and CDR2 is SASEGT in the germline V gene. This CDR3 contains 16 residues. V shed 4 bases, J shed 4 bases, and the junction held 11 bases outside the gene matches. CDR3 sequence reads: CASSARTGRGSYGYTF. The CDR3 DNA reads TGTGCCAGCAGTGCACGGACAGGGCGGGGCAGCTATGGCTACACCTTC.

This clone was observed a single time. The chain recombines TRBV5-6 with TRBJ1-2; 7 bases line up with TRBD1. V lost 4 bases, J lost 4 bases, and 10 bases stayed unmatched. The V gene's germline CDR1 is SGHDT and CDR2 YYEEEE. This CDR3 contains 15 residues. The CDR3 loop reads CASSHRHRGSYGYTF. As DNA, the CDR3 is TGTGCCAGCAGCCACCGCCACAGGGGCTCCTATGGCTACACCTTC.

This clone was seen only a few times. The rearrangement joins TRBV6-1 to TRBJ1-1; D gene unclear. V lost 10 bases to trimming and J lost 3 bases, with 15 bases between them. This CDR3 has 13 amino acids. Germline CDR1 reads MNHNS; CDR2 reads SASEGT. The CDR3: CATILTRDTEAFF. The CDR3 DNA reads TGTGCCACCATTCTGACAAGGGACACTGAAGCTTTCTTT.

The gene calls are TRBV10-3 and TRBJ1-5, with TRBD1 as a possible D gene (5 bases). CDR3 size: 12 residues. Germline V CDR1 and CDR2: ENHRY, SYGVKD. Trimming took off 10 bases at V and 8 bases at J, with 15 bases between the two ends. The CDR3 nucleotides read TGTGCCACCCAAACCGGGGACGAGCCCCAGCATTTT. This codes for CATQTGDEPQHF.

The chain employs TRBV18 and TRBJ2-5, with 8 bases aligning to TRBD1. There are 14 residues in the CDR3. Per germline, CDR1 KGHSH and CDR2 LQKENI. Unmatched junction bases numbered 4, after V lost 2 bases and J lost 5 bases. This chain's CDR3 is CASSPGQGIETQYF. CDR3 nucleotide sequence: TGTGCCAGCTCACCAGGACAGGGAATCGAGACCCAGTACTTC. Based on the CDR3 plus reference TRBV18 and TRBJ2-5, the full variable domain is NAGVMQNPRHLVRRRGQEARLRCSPMKGHSHVYWYRQLPEEGLKFMVYLQKENIIDESGMPKERFSAEFPKEGPSILRIQQVVRGDSAAYFCASSPGQGIETQYFGPGTRLLVL.